The clone carrying this T cell receptor beta chain was observed a few times. The antigen is not known. The source of the sample is a study of blood T cells in healthy people across ages. Using a J-beta primer mix together with a sample-barcoded 5' primer, a second PCR was run for roughly 7 to 11 cycles. TCRdb re-derived calls from the 5' RACE reads in MiXCR, one entry per CDR3 protein. The sample gives 850,000 to 1,100,000 distinct CDR3 sequences, more than 30% of which show up once; under 15% is in the top ten. The study's findings and limits: It was the long-lived donors that had more naive CD4+ cells and higher diversity than aged donors. In the absence of known donor CMV status, changes in expanded clonotypes were possibly confounded.

This CDR3 is 13 amino acids long. Germline lookup yields CDR1 KGHDR and CDR2 SFDVKD. V was pared by 4 bases and J by 3 bases, with 6 bases between. Sequencing used blood. V usage is TRBV24-1 and J usage is TRBJ2-1; D is unresolved. This receptor was taken from a man between 18 and 29 years old in good health. The CDR3 sequence: CATSDPDYNEQFF. The CDR3 DNA sequence: TGTGCCACCAGTGACCCGGACTACAATGAGCAGTTCTTC.